This TCR beta chain was documented in a study of early stage breast cancer tumors. Clones were read by immunoSEQ multiplex PCR, and TCRdb kept only the in-frame ones, dropping some. Of tens of thousands of clones in the sample, around 90% were seen once. Per germline, CDR1 LNHDA and CDR2 SQIVND (reference sequence). Trimming pared 6 bases from V and 7 bases from J, leaving 10 bases between. This CDR3 is 13 amino acids long. This sequence joins TRBV19 and TRBJ1-6; D is ambiguous. Sequencing was carried out using blood. This sequence was found in a person aged 65 to 85 with breast cancer. The CDR3 bases are TGTGCCAGTAGATCAGAACAGAATTCACCCCTCCACTTT. Translation: CASRSEQNSPLHF.